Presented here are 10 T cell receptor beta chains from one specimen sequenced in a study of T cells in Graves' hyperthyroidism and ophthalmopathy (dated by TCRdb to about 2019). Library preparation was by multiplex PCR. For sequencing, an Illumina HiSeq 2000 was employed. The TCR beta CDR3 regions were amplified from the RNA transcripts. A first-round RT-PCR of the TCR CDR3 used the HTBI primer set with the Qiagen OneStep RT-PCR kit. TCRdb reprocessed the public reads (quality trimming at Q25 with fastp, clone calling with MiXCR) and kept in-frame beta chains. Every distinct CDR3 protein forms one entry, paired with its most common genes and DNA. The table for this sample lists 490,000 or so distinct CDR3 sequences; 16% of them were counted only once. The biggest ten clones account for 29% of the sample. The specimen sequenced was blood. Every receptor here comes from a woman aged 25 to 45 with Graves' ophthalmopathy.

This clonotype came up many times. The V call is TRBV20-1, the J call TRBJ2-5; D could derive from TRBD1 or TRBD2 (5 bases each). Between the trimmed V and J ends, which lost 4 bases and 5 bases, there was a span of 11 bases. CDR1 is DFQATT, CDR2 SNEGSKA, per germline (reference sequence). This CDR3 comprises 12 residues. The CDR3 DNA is TGCAGTGCTACCTCCGAGGGGGAGACCCAGTACTTC. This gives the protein CSATSEGETQYF.

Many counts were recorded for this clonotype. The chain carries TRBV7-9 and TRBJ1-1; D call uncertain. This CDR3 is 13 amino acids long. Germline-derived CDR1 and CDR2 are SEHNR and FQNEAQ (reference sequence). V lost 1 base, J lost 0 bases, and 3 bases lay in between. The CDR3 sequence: CASSLDLNTEAFF. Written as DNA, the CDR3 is TGTGCCAGCAGCTTAGATTTGAACACTGAAGCTTTCTTT.

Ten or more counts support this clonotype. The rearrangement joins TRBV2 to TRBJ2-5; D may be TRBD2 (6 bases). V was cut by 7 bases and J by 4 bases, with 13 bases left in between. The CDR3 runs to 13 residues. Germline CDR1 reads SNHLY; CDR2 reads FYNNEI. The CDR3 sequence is CASTVGGGETQYF. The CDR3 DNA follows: TGTGCCAGCACGGTGGGGGGAGGAGAGACCCAGTACTTC.

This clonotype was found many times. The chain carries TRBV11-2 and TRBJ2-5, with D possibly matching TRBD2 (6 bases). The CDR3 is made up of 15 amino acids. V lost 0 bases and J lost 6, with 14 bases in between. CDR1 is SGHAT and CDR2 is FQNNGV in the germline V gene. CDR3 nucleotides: TGTGCCAGCAGCTTAGAGTCGGGGGAGTCCAAGACCCAGTACTTC. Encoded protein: CASSLESGESKTQYF.

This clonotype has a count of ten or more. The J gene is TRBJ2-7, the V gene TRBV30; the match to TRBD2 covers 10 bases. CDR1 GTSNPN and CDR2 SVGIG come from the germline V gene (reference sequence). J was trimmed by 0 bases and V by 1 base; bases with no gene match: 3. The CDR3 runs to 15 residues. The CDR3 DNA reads TGTGCCTGGAGTGAGGGACTAGCGCTCTCCTACGAGCAGTACTTC. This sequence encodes CAWSEGLALSYEQYF.

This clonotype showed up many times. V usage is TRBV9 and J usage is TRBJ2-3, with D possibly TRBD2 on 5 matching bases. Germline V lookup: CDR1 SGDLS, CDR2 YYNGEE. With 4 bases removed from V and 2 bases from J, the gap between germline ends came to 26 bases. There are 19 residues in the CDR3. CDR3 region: CASSREGRTTWGDTDTQYF. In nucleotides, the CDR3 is TGTGCCAGCAGCCGAGAGGGCAGGACCACCTGGGGAGACACAGATACGCAGTATTTT.

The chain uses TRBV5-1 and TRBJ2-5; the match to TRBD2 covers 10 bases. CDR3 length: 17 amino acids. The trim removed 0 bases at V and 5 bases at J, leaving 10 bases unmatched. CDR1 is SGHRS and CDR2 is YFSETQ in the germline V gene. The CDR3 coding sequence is TGCGCCAGCAGCTTGGCCCCACCTAGCGGGAGTTTGGAGACCCAGTACTTC. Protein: CASSLAPPSGSLETQYF. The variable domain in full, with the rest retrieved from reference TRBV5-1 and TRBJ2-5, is KAGVTQTPRYLIKTRGQQVTLSCSPISGHRSVSWYQQTPGQGLQFLFEYFSETQRNKGNFPGRFSGRQFSNSRSEMNVSTLELGDSALYLCASSLAPPSGSLETQYFGPGTRLLVL.

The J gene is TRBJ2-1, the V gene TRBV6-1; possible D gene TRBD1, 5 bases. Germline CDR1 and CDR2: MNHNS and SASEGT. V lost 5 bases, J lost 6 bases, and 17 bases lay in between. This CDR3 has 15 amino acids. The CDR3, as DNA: TGTGCCAGCAGTAAAGGGGCTCACCATTCCAATGAGCAGTTCTTC. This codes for CASSKGAHHSNEQFF.

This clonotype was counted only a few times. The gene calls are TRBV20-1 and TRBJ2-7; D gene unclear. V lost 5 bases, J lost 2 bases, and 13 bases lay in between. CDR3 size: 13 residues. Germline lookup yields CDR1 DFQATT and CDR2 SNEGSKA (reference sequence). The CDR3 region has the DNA TGCAGTGCTCACGCGCCACTGACCTACGAGCAGTACTTC. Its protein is CSAHAPLTYEQYF.

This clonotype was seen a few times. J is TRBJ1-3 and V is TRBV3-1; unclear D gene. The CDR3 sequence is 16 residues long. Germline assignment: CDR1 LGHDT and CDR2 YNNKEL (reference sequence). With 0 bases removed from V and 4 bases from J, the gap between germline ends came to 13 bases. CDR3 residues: CASSQEGSLGGNTIYF. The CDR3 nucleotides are TGTGCCAGCAGCCAAGAGGGCAGCCTAGGAGGAAACACCATATATTTT.